These 24 T cell receptor beta chains share one sample of origin, sequenced in a study of T cells in tuberculosis (dated by TCRdb to between 2018 and 2020). To prepare the library, the immunoSEQ multiplex PCR assay was applied. Not all clones reach the TCRdb copy of this immuneACCESS table, which keeps in-frame sequences only. Checked studies attribute under half of the gap to unresolved V genes and leave the rest unexplained. The sample includes roughly 35,000 clones, with roughly 93% observed a single time. 6.5% to 8.5% of the sample is taken by the ten largest. Sequencing used PBMCs. These receptors all come from a donor aged 5-35 years with latent tuberculosis or without tuberculosis infection.

V usage is TRBV7-6 and J usage is TRBJ2-1; possible D gene TRBD2, 5 bases. Trimming pared 2 bases from V and 5 bases from J, leaving 7 bases between. The CDR3 contains 13 residues. Germline CDR1 and CDR2: SGHVS and FNYEAQ. CDR3 DNA: TGTGCCAGCAGCTTATCCGGGAACAATGAGCAGTTCTTC. This gives the protein CASSLSGNNEQFF.

The chain joins TRBV6-1 to TRBJ1-2; possibly TRBD1 for D (6 bases). Trimming took off 6 bases at V and 3 bases at J, with 14 bases between the two ends. The CDR3 is made up of 14 amino acids. Germline CDR1 reads MNHNS; CDR2 reads SASEGT. CDR3 coding DNA: TGTGCCAGCAGACAGGGTCTGGATTACTATGGCTACACCTTC. Translated: CASRQGLDYYGYTF.

The sample holds a few counts of this clone. The chain is built from TRBV10-3 and TRBJ2-7, with 7 bases identical to TRBD2. Looked up from germline, CDR1 is ENHRY and CDR2 is SYGVKD. V lost 2 bases, J lost 5 bases, and 6 bases stayed unmatched. The CDR3 has 14 residues. The CDR3 loop is CAISEVTSPDEQYF. The CDR3 coding sequence is TGTGCCATCAGTGAGGTGACTAGCCCCGACGAGCAGTACTTC.

This chain joins TRBV4-3 and TRBJ2-2; 9 bases match TRBD1. J lost 4 bases, V lost 4 bases, and 4 bases had no gene match. The CDR3 runs 15 residues. CDR1 LGHNA and CDR2 YSLEER come from the germline V gene. CDR3 in amino acids: CASSPGQGSTGELFF. The CDR3 coding sequence is TGCGCCAGCAGCCCCGGACAGGGGAGCACCGGGGAGCTGTTTTTT.

This chain joins TRBV5-6 and TRBJ1-4, with 9 bases matching TRBD1. V lost 4 bases and J lost 3; bases outside the gene matches: 4. The CDR3 loop spans 15 amino acids. CDR1 SGHDT and CDR2 YYEEEE come from the germline V gene. The CDR3 DNA is TGTGCCAGCAGCCTCGACAGGGGGGCTAATGAAAAACTGTTTTTT. Its translation: CASSLDRGANEKLFF.

This clone was detected only a few times. This chain connects TRBV7-2 to TRBJ1-3; 7 bases align to TRBD1. The germline V gene has CDR1 SGHTA and CDR2 FQGNSA. Unmatched junction bases numbered 2, after V lost 5 bases and J lost 1 base. The CDR3 extends over 14 amino acids. The CDR3 coding sequence is TGTGCCAGCAGCCAACAGGGGTCTGGAAACACCATATATTTT. This sequence encodes CASSQQGSGNTIYF. Full variable domain (remainder filled in from reference TRBV7-2 and TRBJ1-3): GAGVSQSPSNKVTEKGKDVELRCDPISGHTALYWYRQSLGQGLEFLIYFQGNSAPDKSGLPSDRFSAERTGGSVSTLTIQRTQQEDSAVYLCASSQQGSGNTIYFGEGSWLTVV.

The rearrangement joins TRBV5-1 to TRBJ2-1, with 7 positions matching TRBD1. The CDR3 sequence is 16 residues long. Germline V gives CDR1 SGHRS, CDR2 YFSETQ. With 0 bases clipped from V and 2 bases from J, the junction kept 5 bases outside the gene matches. CDR3 residues: CASSLVAGGTYNEQFF. The CDR3 nucleotides read TGCGCCAGCAGCTTGGTTGCAGGGGGAACCTACAATGAGCAGTTCTTC.

This clone came up a few times. The V call is TRBV4-2, the J call TRBJ1-6; no clear D. The CDR3 has 15 amino acids. Germline V gives CDR1 LGHNA, CDR2 YNFKEQ. Trimming removed 0 bases at V and 7 bases at J, with 10 bases between. This CDR3 reads CASSQETDFNSPLHF. The CDR3 bases are TGTGCCAGCAGCCAAGAGACGGACTTCAATTCACCCCTCCACTTT.

The rearrangement joins TRBV6-1 to TRBJ2-7; 9 bases fit TRBD1. The V and J ends lost 6 bases and 5 bases, in that order; junction bases with no gene match: 8. Germline-derived CDR1 and CDR2 are MNHNS and SASEGT. This CDR3 spans 14 amino acids. CDR3 coding DNA: TGTGCCAGCAGGGGGACAGGGAAAACCAACGAGCAGTACTTC. It translates to CASRGTGKTNEQYF.

This chain links TRBV9 with TRBJ2-2, with 8 bases identical to TRBD1. The junction had 11 bases not matched to a gene; V was cut back by 0 bases and J by 1 base. The CDR3 covers 19 residues. Germline CDR1 is SGDLS and CDR2 is YYNGEE. For the CDR3, the DNA is TGTGCCAGCAGCGTAGGGGCAGGGGGCGGAACGGGGAACACCGGGGAGCTGTTTTTT. Amino acid sequence: CASSVGAGGGTGNTGELFF.

The rearrangement links TRBV7-3 to TRBJ2-5; TRBD2 might be the D (6 bases). The length of the CDR3 is 13 residues. Germline V gene sequence: CDR1 SGHTA, CDR2 FQGTGA. Trimming took 2 bases from V and 7 from J, leaving 11 bases between them. CDR3 loop: CASSLAGTGTQYF. The DNA for the CDR3 is TGTGCCAGCAGCTTAGCAGGGACTGGGACCCAGTACTTC.

The chain's CDR3 is CASSNTGNGNQPQHF. The DNA of the CDR3 is TGTGCCAGTAGTAACACAGGGAACGGGAATCAGCCCCAGCATTTT. The chain joins TRBV19 to TRBJ1-5; weak D call: TRBD1 (6 bases). Germline CDR1 LNHDA, CDR2 SQIVND (reference sequence). CDR3 length: 15 residues. Trimming pared 4 bases from V and 4 bases from J, leaving 14 bases between.

This clone appeared a single time. The chain is built from TRBV5-8 and TRBJ1-6; D might be TRBD1 (5 bases). CDR1 and CDR2 (germline): SGHTS, YDEGEE. This CDR3 is built from 13 residues. Trimming removed 3 bases from V and 7 bases from J, with 8 bases in between. This CDR3 is CASSSRQNSPLHF. CDR3 nucleotide sequence: TGTGCCAGCAGCTCAAGACAGAATTCACCCCTCCACTTT. The full variable domain, completed using reference TRBV5-8 and TRBJ1-6, is EAGVTQSPTHLIKTRGQQATLRCSPISGHTSVYWYQQALGLGLQFLLWYDEGEERNRGNFPPRFSGRQFPNYSSELNVNALELEDSALYLCASSSRQNSPLHFGNGTRLTVT.

The J gene is TRBJ1-4, the V gene TRBV5-4; D gene uncertain. Trimming cost V 0 bases and J 0 bases, with 3 bases left between them. The CDR3 loop spans 14 amino acids. The germline V gene has CDR1 SGHNT and CDR2 YYREEE (reference sequence). CDR3: CASSLDTTNEKLFF. CDR3 in DNA: TGTGCCAGCAGCTTGGACACAACTAATGAAAAACTGTTTTTT.

The chain couples TRBV19 to TRBJ2-7; tentatively, D is TRBD2 (7 bases). V lost 3 bases to trimming and J lost 2 bases, with 14 bases between them. Germline V gene data show CDR1 as LNHDA and CDR2 as SQIVND (reference sequence). The CDR3 is 15 amino acids. CDR3 DNA sequence: TGTGCCAGTAGTATCGGGGGGCTATCCCCCTACGAGCAGTACTTC. Translating gives CASSIGGLSPYEQYF.

DNA for the CDR3: TGTGCCTGGAGTGTCCCCTCGGTTACCTACGAGCAGTACTTC. Translated: CAWSVPSVTYEQYF. This sequence joins TRBV30 and TRBJ2-7, with unresolved D. With 0 bases removed from V and 2 bases from J, the gap between germline ends came to 11 bases. This CDR3 has 14 amino acids. Looked up from germline, CDR1 is GTSNPN and CDR2 is SVGIG (reference sequence).

This chain links TRBV23-1 with TRBJ2-1; TRBD2 might be the D (7 bases). TRBV23-1 is sorted into the ORF group, with uncertain function. The CDR3 length is 12 residues. V was trimmed by 10 bases and J by 9 bases, leaving 16 bases between them. The CDR3 region is CATTVGGPEQFF. The CDR3 nucleotides are TGCGCCACGACGGTGGGGGGGCCTGAGCAGTTCTTC.

The chain links TRBV27 to TRBJ1-2, with a possible D match to TRBD1 (6 bases). The CDR3 length is 14 residues. Per the germline V gene, CDR1 is MNHEY and CDR2 is SMNVEV (reference sequence). Trimming took off 0 bases at V and 7 bases at J, with 12 bases between the two ends. This chain's CDR3 is CASSLSDRTSGYTF. In DNA, the CDR3 is TGTGCCAGCAGTTTATCCGACAGGACAAGTGGCTACACCTTC.

This chain uses TRBV5-1 with TRBJ1-1; the D is unclear. V dropped 0 bases and J dropped 11 bases, with 14 bases sitting between them. Germline CDR1 reads SGHRS; CDR2 reads YFSETQ. The CDR3 sequence is 13 residues long. The CDR3 DNA is TGCGCCAGCAGCTTGGCCCTCGGCAGAGGGGCTTTCTTT. Its translation is CASSLALGRGAFF.

The V call is TRBV6-5, the J call TRBJ2-2; 7 bases are shared with TRBD2. This CDR3 spans 13 amino acids. Germline loops: CDR1 MNHEY, CDR2 SVGAGI. Unmatched junction bases numbered 3, after V lost 5 bases and J lost 6 bases. The CDR3 DNA sequence: TGTGCCAGCAGTCGACTAGCACCCGGGGAGCTGTTTTTT. Translation gives CASSRLAPGELFF.

This clone was picked up one time. V usage is TRBV7-2 and J usage is TRBJ1-1, with D unresolved. CDR1 is SGHTA and CDR2 is FQGNSA in the germline V gene. CDR3 length: 13 residues. V lost 2 bases and J lost 7, with 11 bases in between. The CDR3: CASSLSGGSEAFF. In DNA, the CDR3 is TGTGCCAGCAGCTTATCTGGCGGGAGTGAAGCTTTCTTT.

The CDR3 reads CATSREAPGKYEQYF. The CDR3 DNA reads as TGTGCCACCAGCAGAGAGGCCCCGGGGAAGTACGAGCAGTACTTC. The rearrangement joins TRBV15 to TRBJ2-7, with a weak D call TRBD2 (5 bases). Deletions cut 0 bases from V and 4 bases from J, with 13 bases between. This CDR3 has 15 residues. Germline V gene lookup returns CDR1 LNHNV and CDR2 YYDKDF (reference sequence).

This clone was detected a few times. The V gene is TRBV19, the J gene TRBJ2-7, with D perhaps matching TRBD2 (5 bases). The V and J ends lost 2 bases and 5 bases respectively, with 13 bases between them. Germline-derived CDR1 and CDR2 are LNHDA and SQIVND (reference sequence). The CDR3 length is 14 residues. CDR3 nucleotides: TGTGCCAGTAGTATATCTTCTGCTAGCCACGAGCAGTACTTC. It encodes CASSISSASHEQYF.

The genes are TRBV6-1 and TRBJ2-6; unclear D gene. The CDR3 is 15 amino acids. The germline CDR1 and CDR2 sequences are MNHNS and SASEGT. V lost 7 bases and J lost 0, with 10 bases in between. CDR3 amino acids: CASTTSLSGANVLTF. CDR3 DNA: TGTGCCAGCACGACATCCCTCTCTGGGGCCAACGTCCTGACTTTC.